These 11 T cell receptor beta chains originate from one sample sequenced in a study of control samples from healthy donors and cancer patients. Profiled with immunoSEQ multiplex PCR; TCRdb holds only in-frame clones, not every one. This table has some 70,000 clones, 65% to 85% appearing once. Sequenced material: blood. The receptors derive from a man aged 60 to 75 in good health.

The chain is built from TRBV7-2 and TRBJ1-1, with D perhaps matching TRBD1 (6 bases). With 5 bases removed from V and 4 bases from J, the gap between germline ends came to 20 bases. The CDR3 sequence is 16 residues long. From germline, CDR1 is SGHTA and CDR2 FQGNSA. CDR3 nucleotides: TGTGCCAGCAGCCTAAAACAGGGATCTGGCGGCACTGAAGCTTTCTTT. Encoded protein: CASSLKQGSGGTEAFF.

This chain uses TRBV27 with TRBJ2-7; 7 bases match TRBD1. With V trimmed by 5 bases and J by 4 bases, 8 bases remained unmatched. Germline loops: CDR1 MNHEY, CDR2 SMNVEV (reference sequence). CDR3 length: 14 amino acids. CDR3 nucleotides: TGTGCCAGCAGTGCTCGGGACAGTCTTTACGAGCAGTACTTC. This sequence encodes CASSARDSLYEQYF.

The chain recombines TRBV7-2 with TRBJ1-5, with 9 bases that match TRBD1. Unmatched junction bases numbered 2, after V lost 4 bases and J lost 4 bases. The CDR3 contains 14 residues. The germline CDR1 and CDR2 sequences are SGHTA and FQGNSA. The CDR3 DNA sequence: TGTGCCAGCAGCTCGACAGGGGGGAATCAGCCCCAGCATTTT. The encoded protein is CASSSTGGNQPQHF.

The chain employs TRBV5-1 and TRBJ1-2; D is unclear. Germline V gene sequence: CDR1 SGHRS, CDR2 YFSETQ. There are 13 residues in the CDR3. Trimming left V 4 bases short and J 4 bases short, with 11 bases between. CDR3 amino acids: CASSPSSSYGYTF. CDR3 bases: TGCGCCAGCAGCCCGTCCTCGAGCTATGGCTACACCTTC.

This clone was counted a few times. The chain joins TRBV20-1 to TRBJ2-1, with D possibly being TRBD2 (5 bases). The V gene's germline CDR1 is DFQATT and CDR2 SNEGSKA (reference sequence). The CDR3 runs 14 residues. V lost 3 bases and J 0 bases, leaving 9 bases between the germline ends. The CDR3 sequence: CSASRDISYNEQFF. CDR3 nucleotide sequence: TGCAGTGCTAGTCGGGATATCTCCTACAATGAGCAGTTCTTC.

The chain carries TRBV6-6 and TRBJ1-5, with TRBD1 matching over 9 bases. CDR1 and CDR2 (germline): MNHNY, SVGAGI (reference sequence). J gave up 5 bases and V 6 bases, and 11 bases lay outside the gene matches. CDR3 length equals 16 residues. This CDR3 is CASSLPPGQGDQPQHF. The CDR3 DNA reads TGTGCCAGCAGCTTACCCCCGGGACAGGGAGATCAGCCCCAGCATTTT.

The chain joins TRBV19 to TRBJ2-3; TRBD1 aligns across 9 bases. This CDR3 is built from 15 residues. Trimming cost V 1 base and J 4 bases; bases outside gene matches: 3. The germline V gene encodes CDR1 LNHDA and CDR2 SQIVND (reference sequence). In DNA form, the CDR3 reads TGTGCCAGTAGTATAGGACAGGGGGTGGCAGATACGCAGTATTTT. Protein product: CASSIGQGVADTQYF.

The chain uses TRBV6-5 and TRBJ2-5; D is unresolved. From germline, CDR1 is MNHEY and CDR2 SVGAGI. The CDR3 is made up of 13 amino acids. V lost 2 bases and J lost 9, with 13 bases in between. CDR3 amino acids: CASSYDGRPAQYF. The CDR3 DNA is TGTGCCAGCAGTTACGACGGGCGTCCGGCCCAGTACTTC.

This chain joins TRBV5-5 and TRBJ2-5; the match to TRBD2 covers 9 bases. Germline V gene sequence: CDR1 SGHKS, CDR2 YYEKEE (reference sequence). V shed 4 bases, J shed 4 bases, and the junction held 8 bases outside the gene matches. The CDR3 contains 15 residues. The CDR3 sequence: CASSLSRTSAETQYF. In DNA, the CDR3 is TGTGCCAGCAGCCTTAGTCGGACTAGCGCAGAGACCCAGTACTTC.

This clone appeared a single time. The gene calls are TRBV7-2 and TRBJ2-7; the match to TRBD2 covers 16 bases. This CDR3 is 16 amino acids long. Germline V gene sequence: CDR1 SGHTA, CDR2 FQGNSA. Losses at the gene ends were 5 bases for V and 6 bases for J; bases not matched to a gene: 7. The DNA for the CDR3 is TGTGCCAGCAGCCCAGGGACTAGCGGGAGGGCCGGCGAGCAGTACTTC. Amino acids: CASSPGTSGRAGEQYF.

The V and J genes are TRBV3-1 (or the pseudogene TRBV3-2) and TRBJ2-3; 13 nucleotides match TRBD2. Germline V CDR1 and CDR2: LGHDT, YNNKEL (reference sequence). The CDR3 is 15 amino acids. With V trimmed by 7 bases and J by 1 base, 2 bases remained unmatched. Written as DNA, the CDR3 is TGTGCCAGCATCGGACTAGCGGGGGGCACAGATACGCAGTATTTT. This sequence encodes CASIGLAGGTDTQYF.